The sequence of this T cell receptor beta chain was determined in a study of T cell repertoires in cytomegalovirus infection. About the study: CMV epitopes in the study were HLA-C-restricted (recently identified) and HLA-B-restricted (well studied). Evidence of both CMV infection and a matching HLA type came from public TCR beta signatures.

A remark on this clonotype: As yet, its antigen is unknown.

TCRdb reprocessed the reads with MiXCR, giving one entry per CDR3 protein. The table has roughly 200,000 distinct CDR3 sequences, around 40% seen once. Sequencing was performed on CD8+ T cells from cultured PBMCs, taken from culture after CMV antigen stimulation. This clonotype was obtained from a human donor in good health (CMV status not recorded). Some clones in this sample may be carry-over from other donors' samples.

The CDR3 reads CASSLGMIGPSSYEQYF. CDR3 nucleotide sequence: TGTGCCAGCAGCTTAGGAATGATAGGACCTAGCTCCTACGAGCAGTACTTC. This sequence joins TRBV7-8 and TRBJ2-7; D not certain. The CDR3 contains 17 residues. V gave up 1 base and J gave up 0 bases, with 16 bases separating them. From germline, CDR1 is SGHVS and CDR2 FQNEAQ.